The 21 T cell receptor beta chains reported below all come from one sample, sequenced in a study of CD8 T cells in ankylosing spondylitis. These receptors lack a known antigen. Each CDR3 protein gets one entry after TCRdb re-called the 5' RACE reads with MiXCR. The profile shows around 770,000 distinct CDR3 sequences, 12% of them singletons. Study-level findings and limits: Typical of ankylosing spondylitis blood, it appeared, was a TCR beta motif of fewer than 10 highly homologous variants.

What was sequenced was blood, either unsorted or a sorted T cell fraction (not recorded which). The receptor source for this set is a male donor with ankylosing spondylitis.

The V gene is TRBV27, the J gene TRBJ2-7; 10 bases are a match to TRBD2. The germline gives CDR1 MNHEY, CDR2 SMNVEV (reference sequence). The CDR3 runs to 15 residues. J lost 7 bases, V lost 4 bases, and 10 bases had no gene match. CDR3 amino acids: CASSSLGAGGWEQYF. As DNA, the CDR3 is TGTGCCAGCAGTTCCCTCGGAGCGGGAGGGTGGGAGCAGTACTTC.

This clonotype occurred a few times. This chain connects TRBV7-9 to TRBJ2-5; D unclear. The V end lost 2 bases, the J end lost 7 bases, and 8 bases lay between the germline ends. CDR1 and CDR2 from the germline V gene are SEHNR and FQNEAQ (reference sequence). The CDR3 extends over 12 amino acids. The CDR3 DNA reads TGTGCCAGCAGCTTATCGTCGGGGACCCAGTACTTC. This gives the protein CASSLSSGTQYF.

This clonotype was picked up a small number of times. This chain links TRBV28 with TRBJ2-1; D not resolved. V was cut by 5 bases and J by 10 bases, with 15 bases left in between. Germline values: CDR1 MDHEN, CDR2 SYDVKM. This CDR3 spans 13 amino acids. CDR3 DNA sequence: TGTGCCAGCAGTCTCGGACCGGCCGGGGAGCAGTTCTTC. Amino acids: CASSLGPAGEQFF.

This clonotype was observed at least ten times. The CDR3 spells CSASEVGTEAFF. The DNA of the CDR3 is TGCAGTGCTAGTGAAGTGGGCACTGAAGCTTTCTTT. The rearrangement uses TRBV20-1 and TRBJ1-1; D is uncertain. This CDR3 has 12 residues. Trimming left V 3 bases short and J 4 bases short, with 9 bases between. The V gene's germline CDR1 is DFQATT and CDR2 SNEGSKA (reference sequence).

The V call is TRBV5-1, the J call TRBJ2-2, with D perhaps assigned TRBD1 or TRBD2 (5 bases each). CDR1 is SGHRS and CDR2 is YFSETQ in the germline V gene. V lost 5 bases and J 0 bases, leaving 11 bases between the germline ends. The CDR3 has 15 residues. CDR3 loop: CASRSGTTNTGELFF. The CDR3 DNA follows: TGCGCCAGCAGGTCCGGGACGACGAACACCGGGGAGCTGTTTTTT.

There are many counts of this clonotype. This chain uses TRBV29-1 with TRBJ2-7; D ambiguous. This CDR3 contains 12 residues. Germline lookup yields CDR1 SQVTM and CDR2 ANQGSEA. V shed 2 bases and J shed 2 bases, with 7 bases lying between them. The CDR3 is CSVEYTAYEQYF. Here the CDR3 DNA reads TGCAGCGTTGAATATACAGCCTACGAGCAGTACTTC.

This clonotype was seen ten or more times. The genes are TRBV10-3 and TRBJ1-2, with a possible D match to TRBD1 (6 bases). V shed 10 bases and J shed 5 bases, with 14 bases lying between them. Germline CDR1 reads ENHRY; CDR2 reads SYGVKD. The CDR3 extends over 12 amino acids. As DNA, the CDR3 is TGTGCCACTTTAAGAGGGGGATATGGCTACACCTTC. Amino acid sequence: CATLRGGYGYTF.

The chain uses TRBV27 and TRBJ2-6; D is unresolved. This CDR3 comprises 15 residues. CDR1 is MNHEY and CDR2 is SMNVEV in the germline V gene (reference sequence). V shed 10 bases and J shed 4 bases, with 17 bases lying between them. CDR3 residues: CATYPVGAGANVLTF. The DNA of the CDR3 is TGTGCCACCTACCCGGTGGGTGCCGGGGCCAACGTCCTGACTTTC.

Only a few counts were recorded for this clonotype. The rearrangement joins TRBV9 to TRBJ2-2, with 7 bases lining up with TRBD2. The germline CDR1 and CDR2 sequences are SGDLS and YYNGEE. The CDR3 spans 15 residues. V dropped 6 bases and J dropped 0; count of bases not matched to a gene: 5. CDR3 sequence: CASTAGLSNTGELFF. CDR3 nucleotides: TGTGCCAGCACCGCGGGACTATCGAACACCGGGGAGCTGTTTTTT.

V usage is TRBV6-2 or TRBV6-3 and J usage is TRBJ2-3; maybe TRBD1 (6 bases). Germline-derived CDR1 and CDR2 are MNHEY and SVGEGT. The CDR3 has 15 residues. V lost 5 bases and J 2 bases, leaving 14 bases between the germline ends. This chain's CDR3 is CASSPRGTDTDTQYF. CDR3 DNA: TGTGCCAGCAGTCCCAGGGGTACGGACACAGATACGCAGTATTTT.

This clonotype was seen repeatedly, ten times or more. The chain employs TRBV12-3 or TRBV12-4 and TRBJ2-5; 9 nucleotides match TRBD2. The CDR3 length is 14 residues. Germline trimming cut 6 bases from V and 5 bases from J; bases unmatched to any gene: 7. The CDR3 bases are TGTGCCAGCAGGCCCCTAGCGGGAAGGGAGACCCAGTACTTC. Translating it yields CASRPLAGRETQYF.

The J gene is TRBJ2-1, the V gene TRBV3-1; 10 positions agree with TRBD1. Per germline, CDR1 LGHDT and CDR2 YNNKEL (reference sequence). V dropped 5 bases and J dropped 2; count of bases not matched to a gene: 6. This CDR3 is built from 16 residues. The CDR3 DNA sequence: TGTGCCAGCAGCATAAGGACAGGGGGACCCTACAATGAGCAGTTCTTC. As protein: CASSIRTGGPYNEQFF.

This clonotype was observed many times. This rearrangement joins TRBV6-5 to TRBJ1-5, with D hard to call. CDR1 MNHEY and CDR2 SVGAGI come from the germline V gene. CDR3 size: 14 residues. Trimming removed 0 bases at V and 4 bases at J, with 7 bases between. In DNA form, the CDR3 reads TGTGCCAGCAGTTACTCGCAACCGAATCAGCCCCAGCATTTT. As protein: CASSYSQPNQPQHF.

This rearrangement joins TRBV20-1 to TRBJ1-6; tentatively, D is TRBD1 (5 bases). This CDR3 region has 15 residues. CDR1 and CDR2 from the germline V gene are DFQATT and SNEGSKA (reference sequence). The V end was cut by 6 bases, the J end by 0 bases, with 12 bases between. CDR3 nucleotides: TGCAGTGCCCTTGGGGCCGACTCCTATAATTCACCCCTCCACTTT. It codes for CSALGADSYNSPLHF.

This clonotype was observed a few times. The gene calls are TRBV9 and TRBJ1-1, with TRBD1 as a possible D gene (5 bases). V was shortened by 4 bases and J by 1 base, with 14 bases between the two germline ends. The CDR3 has 15 amino acids. In germline, CDR1 is SGDLS, CDR2 YYNGEE. The CDR3 sequence: CASSTSGTENTEAFF. The CDR3 nucleotides are TGTGCCAGCAGCACCTCCGGGACCGAGAACACTGAAGCTTTCTTT.

Ten or more counts support this clonotype. The chain combines TRBV7-2 with TRBJ2-7, with 7 bases aligning to TRBD1. V lost 5 bases to trimming and J lost 2 bases; unmatched junction nucleotides: 9. The CDR3 spans 15 residues. The germline V gene encodes CDR1 SGHTA and CDR2 FQGNSA. CDR3 amino acids: CASSRNRQGPYEQYF. For the CDR3, the DNA is TGTGCCAGCAGCAGGAATCGACAGGGCCCCTACGAGCAGTACTTC.

This sequence joins TRBV11-2 and TRBJ2-5; D is uncertain. The CDR3 contains 16 residues. V lost 5 bases to trimming and J lost 0 bases, with 16 bases between them. The V gene's germline CDR1 is SGHAT and CDR2 FQNNGV. The CDR3 coding sequence is TGTGCCAGCAGCGAAACCCTCCGGTTGTACCAAGAGACCCAGTACTTC. Its protein product is CASSETLRLYQETQYF.

There are many counts of this clonotype. The J gene is TRBJ2-3, the V gene TRBV7-2, with 9 bases identical to TRBD1. The CDR3 consists of 14 residues. V lost 4 bases and J lost 7; bases outside the gene matches: 6. The germline V gene has CDR1 SGHTA and CDR2 FQGNSA. The CDR3 reads CASSSYGTGYTQYF. CDR3 in DNA: TGTGCCAGCAGCTCGTACGGGACAGGGTATACGCAGTATTTT.

This clonotype was seen many times. One junction end disagrees with the germline gene, perhaps due to a read error. The V gene is TRBV18, the J gene TRBJ2-5; 9 bases match TRBD2. Looked up from germline, CDR1 is KGHSH and CDR2 is LQKENI. The CDR3 consists of 13 residues. The CDR3 nucleotides are TGCGCCAGCAGCCCGGGACTAGCAGAGACCCAGTACTTC. It encodes CASSPGLAETQYF.

This clonotype appeared many times. The rearrangement joins TRBV5-1 to TRBJ2-3; tentatively, D is TRBD2 (6 bases). The CDR3 runs 14 residues. Between the trimmed V and J ends, which lost 4 bases and 3 bases, there was a span of 12 bases. Germline CDR1 reads SGHRS; CDR2 reads YFSETQ. This CDR3 is CASSPQAGTDTQYF. CDR3 bases: TGCGCCAGCAGCCCGCAGGCGGGGACAGATACGCAGTATTTT. Full variable domain (rest looked up from reference TRBV5-1 and TRBJ2-3): KAGVTQTPRYLIKTRGQQVTLSCSPISGHRSVSWYQQTPGQGLQFLFEYFSETQRNKGNFPGRFSGRQFSNSRSEMNVSTLELGDSALYLCASSPQAGTDTQYFGPGTRLTVL.

This clonotype was detected only a few times. The CDR3 DNA reads TGTGCCAGCAAACAGGGGAAACTTTATCAGCCCCAGCATTTT. Its translation is CASKQGKLYQPQHF. V usage is TRBV28 and J usage is TRBJ1-5, with 7 positions matching TRBD1. CDR3 size: 14 residues. V lost 7 bases to trimming and J lost 5 bases; unmatched junction nucleotides: 8. Germline CDR1 reads MDHEN; CDR2 reads SYDVKM.